The 8 T cell receptor beta chains given below trace back to one sample, sequenced in a study of blood T cell repertoires in COVID-19 (dated by TCRdb to 2018 to 2021). The library was generated by the immunoSEQ multiplex PCR assay. TCRdb holds this immuneACCESS table with in-frame rearrangements only. Some clones are missing; in checked studies, unresolved V genes explain under half, and the rest has no known cause. The sample data list 200,000 to 300,000 clones, and approximately 88% of these were observed just once. The ten largest clones represent 2.5% of the sample. What was sequenced was PBMCs or T cells enriched from blood (not recorded which). These receptors all come from a middle-aged woman with acute COVID-19.

The V and J genes are TRBV5-4 and TRBJ2-2, with TRBD2 matching over 15 bases. V shed 4 bases and J 1 base; nucleotides not matched to a gene: 5. The CDR3 is 18 amino acids. Germline V gene data show CDR1 as SGHNT and CDR2 as YYREEE (reference sequence). The CDR3 here is CASSPGLAGGQNTGELFF. In DNA form, the CDR3 reads TGTGCCAGCAGCCCTGGACTAGCGGGGGGGCAGAACACCGGGGAGCTGTTTTTT.

This chain connects TRBV19 to TRBJ2-7, with TRBD1 as a possible D gene (5 bases). V was trimmed by 5 bases and J by 5 bases, leaving 16 bases between them. The CDR3 has 14 residues. Germline V gene sequence: CDR1 LNHDA, CDR2 SQIVND (reference sequence). The CDR3 DNA follows: TGTGCCAGTAGTCTTCCGGGCAGGGCCAACGAGCAGTACTTC. It codes for CASSLPGRANEQYF.

The chain recombines TRBV4-2 with TRBJ2-4; tentative D call: TRBD2 (6 bases). CDR3 length: 14 residues. CDR1 is LGHNA and CDR2 is YNFKEQ in the germline V gene. V was trimmed by 4 bases and J by 8 bases, leaving 15 bases between them. The CDR3 loop is CASSRAGPLDIQYF. The CDR3 DNA reads TGTGCCAGCAGCCGCGCGGGGCCCTTGGACATTCAGTACTTC.

The J gene is TRBJ1-2, the V gene TRBV4-3; 10 nucleotides match TRBD1. The length of the CDR3 is 19 residues. From germline, CDR1 is LGHNA and CDR2 YSLEER. V trimming: 0 bases; J trimming: 3 bases; junction bases outside the gene matches: 13. The DNA for the CDR3 is TGCGCCAGCAGCCAAGATGCGTCCGGGACAGGGGCAAATCACTATGGCTACACCTTC. This encodes CASSQDASGTGANHYGYTF.

The chain uses TRBV3-1 (or the pseudogene TRBV3-2) and TRBJ1-6, with D tentatively TRBD1 (6 bases). V lost 6 bases and J 7 bases, leaving 13 bases between the germline ends. Germline V CDR1 and CDR2: LGHDT, YNNKEL (reference sequence). The CDR3 totals 14 residues. This CDR3 is CASRVRGGNSPLHF. CDR3 nucleotides: TGTGCCAGCAGGGTGAGAGGGGGAAATTCACCCCTCCACTTT.

The V and J genes are TRBV19 and TRBJ2-1; D gene ambiguous. CDR1 and CDR2 (germline): LNHDA, SQIVND (reference sequence). CDR3 length: 13 amino acids. V gave up 9 bases and J gave up 8 bases, with 17 bases separating them. Here the CDR3 reads CASRSGARDEQFF. CDR3 coding DNA: TGTGCCAGCCGTTCAGGCGCCCGCGATGAGCAGTTCTTC.

The gene calls are TRBV6-5 and TRBJ1-2; unclear D gene. The germline CDR1 and CDR2 sequences are MNHEY and SVGAGI. Deletions cut 2 bases from V and 0 bases from J, with 10 bases between. The CDR3 is 15 amino acids. For the CDR3, the DNA is TGTGCCAGCAGTTACGACACAGCTGCTAACTATGGCTACACCTTC. Amino acid sequence: CASSYDTAANYGYTF.

The V gene is TRBV18, the J gene TRBJ2-1; 7 nucleotides align to TRBD2. The V gene end was trimmed by 1 base and the J gene end by 3 bases; junction bases not matched to a gene: 3. The CDR3 has 15 residues. Germline V gene data show CDR1 as KGHSH and CDR2 as LQKENI. CDR3: CASSPQGRDYNEQFF. The CDR3 bases are TGTGCCAGCTCACCACAGGGGAGGGACTACAATGAGCAGTTCTTC.